This T cell receptor (beta chain) was profiled in a study of shared clonotypes between healthy human individuals. Several immunoSEQ 96-well plates shared each subset's DNA, each plate a replicate. Assay used: immunoSEQ multiplex PCR; TCRdb lists only in-frame clones, some missing. This sample yields about 820,000 clones, of which 85% to 95% are seen a single time; less than 25% belongs to the top ten. The naive CD8 fraction comprised CD45RO-negative cells positively selected for CCR7 and excluded terminally differentiated effector memory CD45RA+ cells. The CDR3 covers 14 residues. Germline V lookup: CDR1 MNHNS, CDR2 SASEGT. J gave up 4 bases and V 7 bases, and 9 bases lay outside the gene matches.

The V gene is TRBV6-1, the J gene TRBJ1-2; 7 bases map to TRBD1. The receptor's source is a man aged 30 to 45 in good health. The sequencing sample was made of naive CD8+ T cells sorted from blood. The CDR3 here is CASIPGQRLYGYTF. The CDR3 nucleotides are TGTGCCAGCATTCCGGGACAGAGACTCTATGGCTACACCTTC.